This entry features one T cell receptor (beta chain) sequence. Its matching antigen is unknown. This sample was included in a study of CD8+CD57+ T cells in acquired aplastic anemia. Across the study: Sorted CD4+ and CD8+ cell DNA averaged roughly 3.2 ug.

Broader study findings: Sharing between patients and controls was observed for twenty-nine CD8+ CDR3 sequences.

For CDR3 and TCR beta VDJ profiling, genomic DNA was the template used. In TCRdb, the reads were re-called with MiXCR into one record per CDR3 protein. Of 200,000 to 250,000 distinct CDR3 sequences listed, about 59% are singletons. What was sequenced was sorted CD4+, CD8+, or CD8+CD57+ T cells (not recorded which) from PBMCs. The TCR sequence derives from a human donor in good health.

The CDR3 here is CASSLSTPPSLAAYTGELFF. In nucleotides, the CDR3 is TGTGCCAGCAGTTTATCCACACCACCAAGTCTAGCGGCCTACACCGGGGAGCTGTTTTTT. The J gene is TRBJ2-2, the V gene TRBV12-3 or TRBV12-4, with 7 bases fitting TRBD2. J gave up 3 bases and V 2 bases, and 18 bases lay outside the gene matches. This CDR3 is built from 20 residues.